This is a list of T cell receptor beta chains from one sample in a study of cytomegalovirus exposure and HLA in healthy donors. Libraries were prepared by immunoSEQ multiplex PCR; TCRdb keeps only in-frame clonotypes and omits some of them. The table lists approximately 110,000 clones, 70% to 80% of them singletons, with approximately 2.8% in the top ten. Sequenced input: PBMCs. These receptors originate from a woman aged 40 to 50 in good health and CMV-seronegative. CDR3s include the opening cysteine and the closing phenylalanine or tryptophan. The D gene is left open where the match is weak. Some rows mark clone size as missing; the rest say once, few, many or name a class of expanded clone.

TRBV20-1	.	11	TRBJ1-2	.	TGCAGTGCTAGCATGGTGGGGACTTACACCTTC	CSASMVGTYTF
TRBV6-5	.	12	TRBJ2-2	TRBD1	TGTGGGACAGGGGAGTGGACCGGGGAGCTGTTTTTT	CGTGEWTGELFF
TRBV28	.	12	TRBJ1-2	.	TGTGCCACGGGGGTGATTAACTATGGCTACACCTTC	CATGVINYGYTF
TRBV5-6	once	14	TRBJ1-1	.	TGTGCCAGCATCCCCACGGGGGTGAACACTGAAGCTTTCTTT	CASIPTGVNTEAFF
TRBV18	.	15	TRBJ2-5	.	TGTGCCAGCTCACCAAATGATCGGACAAGGGAGACCCAGTACTTC	CASSPNDRTRETQYF
TRBV5-1	once	12	TRBJ2-7	TRBD1	TGCGCCAGCAGCTTGGCGGACAGGGAGCAGTACTTC	CASSLADREQYF
TRBV27	.	14	TRBJ1-6	TRBD1	TGTGCCAGCAGGGGGGACAGGGGGAATTCACCCCTCCACTTT	CASRGDRGNSPLHF
TRBV4-3	.	15	TRBJ2-7	TRBD1	TGCGCCAGCAGCCTGCGGACAGGGATCTCCTACGAGCAGTACTTC	CASSLRTGISYEQYF
TRBV27	.	15	TRBJ2-1	TRBD1	TGTGCCAGCAGTTTTGAGACAGGGGGCTACAATGAGCAGTTCTTC	CASSFETGGYNEQFF
TRBV11-2	.	15	TRBJ1-3	TRBD1	TGTGCCAGCAGCCCCCAGGGACAGAGGGGAAACACCATATATTTT	CASSPQGQRGNTIYF
TRBV29-1	.	14	TRBJ1-5	TRBD1	TGCAGCGTTGCCGTATCGACAGGGAATCAGCCCCAGCATTTT	CSVAVSTGNQPQHF
TRBV7-2	.	15	TRBJ1-1	.	TGTGCCAGCAGCTCCCAACAGGTGGTTAACACTGAAGCTTTCTTT	CASSSQQVVNTEAFF
TRBV11-2	.	15	TRBJ1-3	.	TGTGCCAGCAGCTTAGAGAGGGCAGCCGTAGACACCATATATTTT	CASSLERAAVDTIYF
TRBV25-1	.	13	TRBJ2-2	.	TGTGCCAGCACGACTAGTCCGCCCGGGGAGCTGTTTTTT	CASTTSPPGELFF
TRBV4-2	.	16	TRBJ2-2	TRBD2	TGTGCCAGCAGCCAAATGGGAGCGGGAGTGGCCGGGGAGCTGTTTTTT	CASSQMGAGVAGELFF
TRBV28	.	15	TRBJ2-5	TRBD1	TGTGCCAGCTTCCGAGGACAGGGGGCAGGGGAGACCCAGTACTTC	CASFRGQGAGETQYF
TRBV7-9	.	17	TRBJ2-2	TRBD2	TGTGCCAGCAGCTCGGGACTAGCGGGGGAAAACACCGGGGAGCTGTTTTTT	CASSSGLAGENTGELFF
TRBV27	.	16	TRBJ2-7	.	TGTGCCAGCAGTTTATCGGTAGGGGAATGGGTCTACGAGCAGTACTTC	CASSLSVGEWVYEQYF
TRBV7-8	.	15	TRBJ2-1	TRBD2	TGTGCCAGCACCACTGTAGCGGGGGGGTACAATGAGCAGTTCTTC	CASTTVAGGYNEQFF
TRBV18	once	16	TRBJ2-1	.	TGTGCCAGCTCACCACCACGGGACAAATCCTACAATGAGCAGTTCTTC	CASSPPRDKSYNEQFF
TRBV6-1	.	16	TRBJ1-5	.	TGTGCCAGCAGTGAAGACCATTACAGGTACAATCAGCCCCAGCATTTT	CASSEDHYRYNQPQHF
TRBV5-4	.	15	TRBJ2-5	TRBD2	TGTGCCAGCAGCTTGGCTAGCGGGGGGTCAGAGACCCAGTACTTC	CASSLASGGSETQYF
TRBV19	.	15	TRBJ1-1	.	TGTGCCAGTAGTATCAGGCGAAGTTCGAACACTGAAGCTTTCTTT	CASSIRRSSNTEAFF
TRBV5-5	.	15	TRBJ1-1	TRBD1	TGTGCCAGCAGCTGGATCTTCACAGGGGACACTGAAGCTTTCTTT	CASSWIFTGDTEAFF
TRBV28	.	13	TRBJ1-3	.	TGTGCCAGCTTCTCGCAGGGGGGAAACACCATATATTTT	CASFSQGGNTIYF
TRBV10-3	.	14	TRBJ1-2	TRBD1	TGTGCCATCAGAACGGACAGGACTAACTATGGCTACACCTTC	CAIRTDRTNYGYTF
TRBV6-5	few	14	TRBJ1-1	.	TGTGCCAGCAGTTACTCGAGGGCTGACACTGAAGCTTTCTTT	CASSYSRADTEAFF
TRBV6-6	.	13	TRBJ2-3	TRBD2	TGTGCCATCAGACTAGCGGGCACAGATACGCAGTATTTT	CAIRLAGTDTQYF
TRBV7-8	once	15	TRBJ1-1	.	TGTGCCAGCAGCTTAGCCCTGGGGGAGGGCACTGAAGCTTTCTTT	CASSLALGEGTEAFF
TRBV18	.	16	TRBJ2-7	TRBD2	TGTGCCAGCTCACCAGATTCAAGCGGGAGCTCCTACGAGCAGTACTTC	CASSPDSSGSSYEQYF
TRBV5-5	.	15	TRBJ1-5	.	TGTGCCAGCAGCCCTGACATATATAGCAATCAGCCCCAGCATTTT	CASSPDIYSNQPQHF
TRBV4-1	.	17	TRBJ1-4	.	TGCGCCAGCAGCCAGCCCACAGGGTCCTGGGCGCGTGAAAAACTGTTTTTT	CASSQPTGSWAREKLFF
TRBV30	.	15	TRBJ1-3	TRBD1	TGTGCCTGGAGTGTAGGAACAGGGGGCCTGGACACCATATATTTT	CAWSVGTGGLDTIYF
TRBV7-8	.	12	TRBJ1-1	.	TGTGCCAGCAGCTTAGGAGGCGCTGAAGCTTTCTTT	CASSLGGAEAFF
TRBV7-2	.	16	TRBJ2-3	TRBD2	TGTGCCAGCAGCTCATCTAGCGGGAGGGTGACAGATACGCAGTATTTT	CASSSSSGRVTDTQYF
TRBV2	.	13	TRBJ1-1	.	TGTGCCAGCACCCCATTCATGAACACTGAAGCTTTCTTT	CASTPFMNTEAFF
TRBV10-3	.	17	TRBJ2-4	TRBD1	TGTGCCATCAGTCCGGGACAGGGGGCCCTAGCCAAAAACATTCAGTACTTC	CAISPGQGALAKNIQYF
TRBV19	once	13	TRBJ1-1	.	TGTGCCAGTAGTATTACAGGGCTGGCTGAAGCTTTCTTT	CASSITGLAEAFF
TRBV7-2	.	16	TRBJ2-7	TRBD1	TGTGCCAGCAGACAAAACGACAGGGGGAAGTTGTACGAGCAGTACTTC	CASRQNDRGKLYEQYF
TRBV6-1	.	14	TRBJ1-5	.	TGTGCCAGCAGTTCTACAGATAGCAATCAGCCCCAGCATTTT	CASSSTDSNQPQHF
TRBV5-1	.	15	TRBJ1-3	.	TGCGCCAGCAGCTTGGACGCCAGCTCTGGAAACACCATATATTTT	CASSLDASSGNTIYF
TRBV5-8	few	14	TRBJ1-1	.	TGTGCCAGCAGCTTCGGGGGGCTTTGGACTGAAGCTTTCTTT	CASSFGGLWTEAFF
TRBV18	.	16	TRBJ1-2	.	TGTGCCAGCTCACCACAAACCGGCGGGGAGGTCTATGGCTACACCTTC	CASSPQTGGEVYGYTF
TRBV2	.	13	TRBJ2-5	.	TGTGCCAGCAGTCGACAGGGAGGAGAGACCCAGTACTTC	CASSRQGGETQYF
TRBV28	.	14	TRBJ2-1	.	TGTGCCACCTCGTCGAGGGAGCCATACAATGAGCAGTTCTTC	CATSSREPYNEQFF
TRBV12-5	few	13	TRBJ2-7	.	TGTGCTAGTGGTTTGGTAGGGGCAGCCGAGCAGTACTTC	CASGLVGAAEQYF
TRBV4-3	.	17	TRBJ2-4	.	TGCGCCAGCAGCCCCGGGTTCGGTGGACTGCGCAAGGACATTCAGTACTTC	CASSPGFGGLRKDIQYF
TRBV30	.	13	TRBJ2-7	.	TGTGCCTGGAGTGTTTCCCTCTACTACGAGCAGTACTTC	CAWSVSLYYEQYF
TRBV28	.	13	TRBJ1-1	.	TGTGCCAGCAGTTTCAGGCCGAACACTGAAGCTTTCTTT	CASSFRPNTEAFF
TRBV7-8	.	14	TRBJ2-7	TRBD2	TGTGCCAGCACAAGCGGGAGACGTTTTAACGAGCAGTACTTC	CASTSGRRFNEQYF
TRBV7-2	.	14	TRBJ1-1	TRBD1	TGTGCCAGCAGCGTAGCGAGGGGGCAGACTGAAGCTTTCTTT	CASSVARGQTEAFF
TRBV6-6	.	15	TRBJ2-7	TRBD2	TGTGCCAGCAGTGGGAGCGGGGGGGCGCCATACGAGCAGTACTTC	CASSGSGGAPYEQYF
TRBV5-4	.	13	TRBJ1-2	.	TGTGCCAGCAGCCAGCAGGGGCGAGTTGGCTACACCTTC	CASSQQGRVGYTF
TRBV30	few	13	TRBJ1-2	TRBD1	TGTGCCTGGAGCAGGGACAGGCCAAGAGGCTACACCTTC	CAWSRDRPRGYTF
TRBV30	.	14	TRBJ2-3	TRBD1	TGTGCCTTGTTAGGACAGGGGAGCACAGATACGCAGTATTTT	CALLGQGSTDTQYF
TRBV19	.	14	TRBJ2-1	.	TGTGCCAGTAGTTCGTCCAGGGGGGACAATGAGCAGTTCTTC	CASSSSRGDNEQFF
TRBV5-6	.	16	TRBJ2-7	TRBD1	TGTGCCAGCAGCTTGGTGCTAACGGGACAGGCCTACGAGCAGTACTTC	CASSLVLTGQAYEQYF
TRBV19	.	14	TRBJ2-3	.	TGTGCCAGTAGTCTTCAACTAGCATCCGATACGCAGTATTTT	CASSLQLASDTQYF
TRBV11-2	.	18	TRBJ2-7	TRBD1	TGTGCCAGCAGCAAAATCTCACGCGACAGGGGAAGGAGGTACGAGCAGTACTTC	CASSKISRDRGRRYEQYF